These 3 T cell receptor beta chains were all obtained from the same sample, sequenced in a study of blood T cell repertoires in COVID-19. The data were produced by immunoSEQ multiplex PCR, yet TCRdb's version contains in-frame clones alone and is incomplete. Of hundreds of thousands of clones in the sample, about 85% were seen once. The sequenced sample was peripheral blood. The receptors shown here come from a woman younger than 35 with acute or convalescent COVID-19.

This clone showed up just once. The chain is built from TRBV2 and TRBJ1-2; D uncertain. V dropped 4 bases and J dropped 6 bases, with 21 bases sitting between them. This CDR3 has 16 amino acids. CDR1 and CDR2 from the germline V gene are SNHLY and FYNNEI. CDR3 residues: CASSVFGLLTEDGYTF. CDR3 bases: TGTGCCAGCAGTGTGTTTGGCCTTTTAACGGAGGATGGCTACACCTTC.

The chain couples TRBV19 to TRBJ2-1; 8 nucleotides align to TRBD1. Germline assignment: CDR1 LNHDA and CDR2 SQIVND (reference sequence). CDR3 length: 15 residues. J was trimmed by 4 bases and V by 4 bases; bases with no gene match: 6. CDR3 DNA: TGTGCCAGTAGTACCCAGGGGGCAAGATACAATGAGCAGTTCTTC. Translated, it gives CASSTQGARYNEQFF.

The chain has TRBV27 and TRBJ1-5; a weak D match, TRBD1 (6 bases). The ends were cut back, 6 bases at V and 4 bases at J, with 7 bases in the middle. CDR3 length equals 12 residues. Germline V gene data show CDR1 as MNHEY and CDR2 as SMNVEV (reference sequence). CDR3 in DNA: TGTGCCAGCAGCAGGGGAAATCAGCCCCAGCATTTT. Amino acid sequence: CASSRGNQPQHF.